These 22 T cell receptor beta chains were sequenced from one sample in a study of blood T cell repertoires in COVID-19. Profiling relied on immunoSEQ multiplex PCR, and the TCRdb table lists in-frame clones only, not all of them. The sample records 90,000 to 130,000 clones, around 80% being singletons. Sequencing used peripheral blood. The receptors were sampled from a woman at least 80 years old with acute or convalescent COVID-19.

V gene TRBV19 combines with J gene TRBJ2-1, with a weak D call TRBD2 (5 bases). Germline lookup yields CDR1 LNHDA and CDR2 SQIVND (reference sequence). The V gene lost 9 bases and the J gene lost 8 bases, with 17 bases spanning the gap. There are 13 residues in the CDR3. CDR3 bases: TGTGCCAGCCTCAAGGCGCAGCGGTATGAGCAGTTCTTC. It specifies CASLKAQRYEQFF. Variable domain in full (rest from reference TRBV19 and TRBJ2-1): DGGITQSPKYLFRKEGQNVTLSCEQNLNHDAMYWYRQDPGQGLRLIYYSQIVNDFQKGDIAEGYSVSREKKESFPLTVTSAQKNPTAFYLCASLKAQRYEQFFGPGTRLTVL.

The rearrangement joins TRBV27 to TRBJ1-2; 9 bases agree with TRBD1. CDR1 is MNHEY, CDR2 SMNVEV, per germline (reference sequence). This CDR3 is 13 amino acids long. Unmatched junction bases numbered 4, after V lost 6 bases and J lost 5 bases. DNA of the CDR3: TGTGCCAGCAGCTGGGACAGGGATTATGGCTACACCTTC. Its protein product is CASSWDRDYGYTF.

The V call is TRBV30, the J call TRBJ2-7; 7 bases agree with TRBD2. The CDR3 runs 15 residues. Germline lookup yields CDR1 GTSNPN and CDR2 SVGIG (reference sequence). Trimming removed 0 bases from V and 6 bases from J; junction bases left unmatched: 11. The CDR3 region has the DNA TGTGCCTGGAGTGTACGGGAACTAGCGAGGCGCGAGCAGTACTTC. Protein sequence: CAWSVRELARREQYF.

The chain has TRBV5-4 and TRBJ2-7; maybe TRBD1 (5 bases). This CDR3 contains 14 residues. Trimming stripped 5 bases from V and 4 bases from J, with 16 bases between. CDR1 SGHNT and CDR2 YYREEE come from the germline V gene (reference sequence). The CDR3 DNA sequence: TGTGCCAGCAGTGACAGAGGTTTGTCTTACGAGCAGTACTTC. Amino acids: CASSDRGLSYEQYF.

The gene calls are TRBV2 and TRBJ2-6; 10 nucleotides align to TRBD1. This CDR3 comprises 15 residues. V trimming: 6 bases; J trimming: 4 bases; junction bases outside the gene matches: 3. Germline V gene data show CDR1 as SNHLY and CDR2 as FYNNEI. CDR3 region: CASSGQGVGANVLTF. The CDR3 nucleotides are TGTGCCAGCAGCGGACAGGGGGTCGGGGCCAACGTCCTGACTTTC.

The rearrangement joins TRBV2 to TRBJ2-5; TRBD2 matches at 8 bases. This CDR3 contains 16 residues. The germline gives CDR1 SNHLY, CDR2 FYNNEI. Trimming removed 4 bases from V and 4 bases from J; junction bases left unmatched: 11. In nucleotides, the CDR3 is TGTGCCAGCAGTGGGCGGACTAGCCTGGGGGGAGAGACCCAGTACTTC. Protein product: CASSGRTSLGGETQYF. The variable domain in full, with the rest retrieved from reference TRBV2 and TRBJ2-5, is EPEVTQTPSHQVTQMGQEVILRCVPISNHLYFYWYRQILGQKVEFLVSFYNNEISEKSEIFDDQFSVERPDGSNFTLKIRSTKLEDSAMYFCASSGRTSLGGETQYFGPGTRLLVL.

V and J are TRBV5-1 and TRBJ2-7; 7 positions match TRBD1. Germline loops: CDR1 SGHRS, CDR2 YFSETQ. This CDR3 is built from 15 residues. The ends lost 1 base at V and 0 bases at J; junction bases unmatched: 4. The CDR3 region has the DNA TGCGCCAGCAGCTTGACCCCAGGGGGCTCCTACGAGCAGTACTTC. Its protein product is CASSLTPGGSYEQYF. The entire variable domain, with the rest obtained from reference TRBV5-1 and TRBJ2-7, is as follows: KAGVTQTPRYLIKTRGQQVTLSCSPISGHRSVSWYQQTPGQGLQFLFEYFSETQRNKGNFPGRFSGRQFSNSRSEMNVSTLELGDSALYLCASSLTPGGSYEQYFGPGTRLTVT.

The V and J genes are TRBV4-2 and TRBJ2-7; TRBD2 aligns across 10 bases. Trimming cost V 2 bases and J 5 bases; bases outside gene matches: 6. The V gene's germline CDR1 is LGHNA and CDR2 YNFKEQ. CDR3 length: 15 amino acids. The CDR3 here is CASSQRALAGDEQYF. CDR3 sequence (DNA): TGTGCCAGCAGCCAAAGAGCGCTAGCGGGAGACGAGCAGTACTTC.

The chain combines TRBV7-6 with TRBJ2-3; a possible D gene is TRBD1 (6 bases). The V end was cut by 3 bases, the J end by 1 base, with 8 bases between. The CDR3 loop spans 14 amino acids. Germline values: CDR1 SGHVS, CDR2 FNYEAQ. The DNA for the CDR3 is TGTGCCAGCAGCTTGTGGACAGGCACAGATACGCAGTATTTT. It codes for CASSLWTGTDTQYF.

The V and J genes are TRBV7-2 and TRBJ1-3, with 12 bases fitting TRBD1. The CDR3 is made up of 19 amino acids. J lost 3 bases, V lost 5 bases, and 14 bases had no gene match. Germline CDR1 and CDR2: SGHTA and FQGNSA. Here the CDR3 DNA reads TGTGCCAGCAGCCCTCCGGGACAGGGGGCCTCCCTGGGTGGAAACACCATATATTTT. It yields the protein CASSPPGQGASLGGNTIYF.

The chain has TRBV5-1 and TRBJ1-3; 7 bases line up with TRBD1. CDR1 SGHRS and CDR2 YFSETQ come from the germline V gene. J was trimmed by 4 bases and V by 0 bases; bases with no gene match: 4. This CDR3 has 15 amino acids. The CDR3 DNA sequence: TGCGCCAGCAGCTTGGGACAGGGAGGCGGAAACACCATATATTTT. Protein sequence: CASSLGQGGGNTIYF.

The V and J genes are TRBV23-1 and TRBJ2-5; 7 bases map to TRBD1. Being an ORF, TRBV23-1 has a function that is uncertain. The CDR3 is made up of 16 amino acids. After removal of 10 bases from V and 2 bases from J, the junction contained 16 bases not matched to a gene. CDR3 region: CANRPLRTGTQETQYF. The CDR3 coding sequence is TGCGCCAACCGACCGCTCCGGACAGGCACACAAGAGACCCAGTACTTC.

This clone was detected only a few times. The V call is TRBV7-2, the J call TRBJ1-5; D is perhaps TRBD1 (5 bases). The V gene's germline CDR1 is SGHTA and CDR2 FQGNSA. The V end was cut by 3 bases, the J end by 4 bases, with 7 bases between. The CDR3 is made up of 13 amino acids. The CDR3 spells CASSLGLNQPQHF. DNA of the CDR3: TGTGCCAGCAGCTTGGGGCTTAATCAGCCCCAGCATTTT. Full variable domain (missing parts from reference TRBV7-2 and TRBJ1-5): GAGVSQSPSNKVTEKGKDVELRCDPISGHTALYWYRQSLGQGLEFLIYFQGNSAPDKSGLPSDRFSAERTGGSVSTLTIQRTQQEDSAVYLCASSLGLNQPQHFGDGTRLSIL.

The chain has TRBV28 and TRBJ2-7; TRBD1 aligns across 10 bases. The CDR3 loop spans 15 amino acids. Germline CDR1 reads MDHEN; CDR2 reads SYDVKM. With 5 bases clipped from V and 7 bases from J, the junction kept 11 bases outside the gene matches. CDR3 residues: CASSLYDRGRREQYF. The CDR3 DNA is TGTGCCAGCAGTCTCTACGACAGGGGGCGAAGAGAGCAGTACTTC.

The J gene is TRBJ1-1, the V gene TRBV6-8, with a possible D match to TRBD1 (5 bases). This CDR3 has 15 amino acids. V shed 2 bases and J shed 1 base, with 11 bases lying between them. Germline-derived CDR1 and CDR2 are MNHGY and SAAAGT. CDR3 DNA: TGTGCCAGCAGTTACACCCCGGGGGGGAACACTGAAGCTTTCTTT. This sequence encodes CASSYTPGGNTEAFF.

The gene calls are TRBV5-4 and TRBJ2-1; D may be TRBD2 (6 bases). CDR1 and CDR2 (germline): SGHNT, YYREEE (reference sequence). The CDR3 consists of 15 residues. Trimming pared 3 bases from V and 2 bases from J, leaving 12 bases between. The CDR3: CASSSEGSTYNEQFF. CDR3 nucleotides: TGTGCCAGCAGCTCGGAGGGGTCCACCTACAATGAGCAGTTCTTC.

This clone has more than one count but fewer than ten. This chain joins TRBV5-1 and TRBJ1-1; 11 nucleotides agree with TRBD1. Germline V gives CDR1 SGHRS, CDR2 YFSETQ. CDR3 length: 15 residues. The V gene end was trimmed by 3 bases and the J gene end by 4 bases; junction bases not matched to a gene: 5. The CDR3, as DNA: TGCGCCAGCAGCTGGACAGGGGGCAGGGGCACTGAAGCTTTCTTT. Its translation: CASSWTGGRGTEAFF.

This clone was found once. The chain recombines TRBV19 with TRBJ1-5; TRBD1 aligns across 7 bases. V shed 6 bases and J 7 bases; nucleotides not matched to a gene: 3. The germline V gene has CDR1 LNHDA and CDR2 SQIVND (reference sequence). The CDR3 has 12 amino acids. This CDR3 reads CASSQGGQPQHF. CDR3 coding DNA: TGTGCCAGTAGCCAGGGGGGACAGCCCCAGCATTTT.

The count of this clone is one. The chain carries TRBV27 and TRBJ2-7; 8 bases align to TRBD1. The CDR3 is 15 residues long. Losses at the gene ends were 4 bases for V and 4 bases for J; bases not matched to a gene: 9. Germline values: CDR1 MNHEY, CDR2 SMNVEV (reference sequence). CDR3 bases: TGTGCCAGCAGTTCTGTTACAGGGGGAACTTACGAGCAGTACTTC. Its protein product is CASSSVTGGTYEQYF.

This chain connects TRBV7-9 to TRBJ2-1; 9 nucleotides line up with TRBD1. The CDR3 consists of 15 residues. Unmatched junction bases numbered 11, after V lost 7 bases and J lost 7 bases. CDR1 and CDR2 (germline): SEHNR, FQNEAQ (reference sequence). As DNA, the CDR3 is TGTGCCAGCACCTCGGAGACAGGGGGGTATAATGAGCAGTTCTTC. It specifies CASTSETGGYNEQFF.

This chain connects TRBV4-3 to TRBJ2-5; 11 bases are shared with TRBD2. Germline lookup yields CDR1 LGHNA and CDR2 YSLEER. J gave up 3 bases and V 6 bases, and 6 bases lay outside the gene matches. There are 15 residues in the CDR3. The CDR3 reads CASSGLAGKKETQYF. CDR3 bases: TGCGCCAGCAGTGGACTAGCGGGCAAAAAAGAGACCCAGTACTTC.

The J gene is TRBJ1-2, the V gene TRBV27, with 8 bases that match TRBD1. This CDR3 is built from 13 residues. V shed 5 bases, J shed 5 bases, and the junction held 4 bases outside the gene matches. The germline V gene encodes CDR1 MNHEY and CDR2 SMNVEV (reference sequence). The CDR3 DNA sequence: TGTGCCAGCAGTCCCAGGACAGGGTATGGCTACACCTTC. This translates into CASSPRTGYGYTF.